This TCR beta chain was identified in a study of CD8 T cells in ankylosing spondylitis. Per germline, CDR1 MNHEY and CDR2 SVGAGI. The CDR3 consists of 15 residues. Trimming stripped 4 bases from V and 8 bases from J, with 18 bases between. Quantitative 5'-RACE with molecular barcodes was used to make the TCR beta libraries. TCRdb fed the 5' RACE reads into MiXCR, producing one record per CDR3 protein. The data contain 290,000 or so distinct CDR3 sequences, around 20% of them singletons. The source of this sequence is a female donor with ankylosing spondylitis or in good health (not recorded which). What was sequenced was blood, either unsorted or a sorted T cell fraction (not recorded which). The chain employs TRBV6-5 and TRBJ2-1; D possibly uses TRBD1 or TRBD2 (5 bases each). CDR3 amino acids: CASSSGRGHYYEQFF. The CDR3 DNA follows: TGTGCCAGCAGTTCGGGACGAGGGCATTATTATGAGCAGTTCTTC.